These 17 T cell receptor beta chains were all obtained from the same sample, sequenced in a study of T cells in Graves' hyperthyroidism and ophthalmopathy. RNA transcripts were the template for amplifying TCR beta CDR3 regions. HTBI primers were used for first-round RT-PCR of the TCR CDR3. MiXCR, run by TCRdb on the multiplex PCR reads, gives a single entry per CDR3 protein. The sample yields over 150,000 distinct CDR3 sequences, 15% to 20% seen once. Sequencing was done on a sample of blood. Receptors originate from a woman aged 45-59 years with Graves' hyperthyroidism.

In its sample, this clonotype was seen a few times. This may stem from a read error, because a much larger clone lies one nucleotide away. The V gene is TRBV12-3 or TRBV12-4, the J gene TRBJ2-2; D may match TRBD1 or TRBD2 (5 bases each). There are 16 residues in the CDR3. The CDR3: CTSTPGTYAPTGELFF. The CDR3 nucleotides are TGTACCAGCACCCCCGGGACCTATGCCCCCACCGGGGAGCTGTTTTTT.

This clonotype came up many times. The CDR3 nucleotides read TGTGCCAGCAGTTCCACGGGACATTCTGGAAACACCATATATTTT. Protein sequence: CASSSTGHSGNTIYF. This chain connects TRBV6-1 to TRBJ1-3, with a tentative D call TRBD1 (6 bases). Trimming stripped 5 bases from V and 1 base from J, with 12 bases between. From germline, CDR1 is MNHNS and CDR2 SASEGT. This CDR3 contains 15 residues.

This clonotype was seen at least ten times. The chain joins TRBV5-4 to TRBJ2-7; the match to TRBD1 covers 7 bases. The length of the CDR3 is 15 residues. V was clipped by 2 bases and J by 2 bases; unmatched bases: 7. Germline V gene lookup returns CDR1 SGHNT and CDR2 YYREEE (reference sequence). CDR3 sequence reads: CASSFHTGDPYEQYF. The CDR3 nucleotides are TGTGCCAGCAGCTTCCACACAGGGGACCCCTACGAGCAGTACTTC.

This clonotype was found many times. A junction end diverges from the germline sequence, so it may reflect a read error. The CDR3 region is CASKPRTGMNTEALF. Written as DNA, the CDR3 is TGTGCCAGCAAACCGAGGACAGGAATGAACACTGAAGCTCTCTTT. The gene calls are TRBV12-3 or TRBV12-4 and TRBJ1-1; the match to TRBD1 covers 7 bases. The CDR3 contains 15 residues.

The rearrangement links TRBV6-5 to TRBJ2-1; D may be TRBD2 (7 bases). V lost 2 bases, J lost 7 bases, and 9 bases lay in between. Germline lookup yields CDR1 MNHEY and CDR2 SVGAGI. The CDR3 is 13 residues long. CDR3 DNA: TGTGCCAGCAGTTACGGGGGGGCAAATGAGCAGTTCTTC. Amino acids: CASSYGGANEQFF.

This clonotype was recorded at least ten times. The chain uses TRBV2 and TRBJ2-2, with D maybe TRBD2 (5 bases). Per the germline V gene, CDR1 is SNHLY and CDR2 is FYNNEI. CDR3 length equals 14 residues. V was trimmed by 7 bases and J by 1 base, leaving 10 bases between them. CDR3 nucleotides: TGTGCCAGCAACGGCCGGGGGAACACCGGGGAGCTGTTTTTT. It translates to CASNGRGNTGELFF.

In its sample, this clonotype was seen a few times. The V call is TRBV4-1, the J call TRBJ1-2; perhaps TRBD1 as D (5 bases). The CDR3 is made up of 16 amino acids. Germline-derived CDR1 and CDR2 are MGHRA and YSYEKL. The V and J ends lost 0 bases and 8 bases respectively, with 19 bases between them. The CDR3 sequence is CASSQETTVLIGGYTF. The CDR3, as DNA: TGCGCCAGCAGCCAAGAGACGACAGTCCTGATCGGAGGCTACACCTTC.

This chain links TRBV14 with TRBJ1-6; D remains ambiguous. Trimming took 3 bases from V and 1 from J, leaving 10 bases between them. This CDR3 has 16 residues. Germline values: CDR1 SGHDN, CDR2 FVKESK. The DNA of the CDR3 is TGTGCCAGCAGCCATCATCTGAGATCCTATAATTCACCCCTCCACTTT. As protein: CASSHHLRSYNSPLHF.

This clonotype has at least ten counts. The chain is built from TRBV18 and TRBJ1-5; no reliable D call. The germline CDR1 and CDR2 sequences are KGHSH and LQKENI. The CDR3 has 16 residues. Trimming cost V 3 bases and J 3 bases, with 15 bases left between them. CDR3 protein: CASSPSSGMVNQPQHF. The DNA for the CDR3 is TGTGCCAGCTCACCGTCCTCGGGAATGGTCAATCAGCCCCAGCATTTT.

This clonotype appeared many times. The chain recombines TRBV3-1 with TRBJ2-1, with D perhaps TRBD1 (5 bases). The V end was cut by 3 bases, the J end by 7 bases, with 10 bases between. Germline V gene sequence: CDR1 LGHDT, CDR2 YNNKEL (reference sequence). CDR3 size: 13 residues. The CDR3 DNA is TGTGCCAGCAGCCATTGGGGCCCAAATGAGCAGTTCTTC. It translates to CASSHWGPNEQFF.

This clonotype was counted at least ten times. This rearrangement joins TRBV6-1 to TRBJ2-7; 8 nucleotides line up with TRBD1. This CDR3 is 15 amino acids long. Germline lookup yields CDR1 MNHNS and CDR2 SASEGT. V lost 5 bases, J lost 4 bases, and 10 bases stayed unmatched. CDR3 in amino acids: CASSSPGQADYEQYF. In DNA form, the CDR3 reads TGTGCCAGCAGTTCGCCGGGACAGGCGGATTACGAGCAGTACTTC.

This clonotype was observed at least ten times. V is TRBV11-2 and J is TRBJ2-7, with D possibly being TRBD2 (6 bases). Germline CDR1 is SGHAT and CDR2 is FQNNGV. The V and J ends lost 2 bases and 1 base respectively, with 15 bases between them. The CDR3 contains 16 residues. For the CDR3, the DNA is TGTGCCAGCAGCTTATCTCGCGGGGCGGGTTCCTACGAGCAGTACTTC. Protein product: CASSLSRGAGSYEQYF.

The chain employs TRBV7-2 and TRBJ1-1; 9 nucleotides line up with TRBD1. Germline V lookup: CDR1 SGHTA, CDR2 FQGNSA. The V gene end was trimmed by 5 bases and the J gene end by 1 base; junction bases not matched to a gene: 5. The CDR3 contains 15 residues. The CDR3 DNA reads TGTGCCAGCAGCGAACCGGGACAGGGGAACACTGAAGCTTTCTTT. Residues: CASSEPGQGNTEAFF.

A remark on this clonotype: A much more abundant neighbour one base away suggests this may be a read error. This sequence joins TRBV19 and TRBJ2-5; 8 bases align to TRBD1. The J segment lost 2 bases and the V segment lost 4 bases, leaving 9 bases of the junction unmatched. The CDR3 is 16 amino acids. Germline loops: CDR1 LNHDA, CDR2 SQIVND (reference sequence). The CDR3 reads CASSSWTGPGQETQYF. CDR3 DNA sequence: TGTGCCAGTAGTAGCTGGACAGGGCCGGGGCAAGAGACCCAGTACTTC. Variable domain in full (rest from reference TRBV19 and TRBJ2-5): DGGITQSPKYLFRKEGQNVTLSCEQNLNHDAMYWYRQDPGQGLRLIYYSQIVNDFQKGDIAEGYSVSREKKESFPLTVTSAQKNPTAFYLCASSSWTGPGQETQYFGPGTRLLVL.

This clonotype came up many times. This chain links TRBV6-1 with TRBJ2-3; 7 positions match TRBD2. This CDR3 is 15 amino acids long. Germline loops: CDR1 MNHNS, CDR2 SASEGT. J gave up 3 bases and V 6 bases, and 9 bases lay outside the gene matches. CDR3 sequence: CASSSPSGVTDTQYF. The DNA of the CDR3 is TGTGCCAGCAGCTCTCCTAGCGGAGTAACAGATACGCAGTATTTT.

This clonotype was counted a few times. The chain's CDR3 is CATSDTGGNQPQHF. As DNA, the CDR3 is TGTGCCACCAGTGATACAGGGGGAAATCAGCCCCAGCATTTT. The chain links TRBV24-1 to TRBJ1-5; TRBD1 aligns across 8 bases. Germline values: CDR1 KGHDR, CDR2 SFDVKD. The CDR3 runs to 14 residues. V dropped 3 bases and J dropped 4; count of bases not matched to a gene: 1.

The rearrangement links TRBV6-1 to TRBJ2-5; D is ambiguous. There are 13 residues in the CDR3. Looked up from germline, CDR1 is MNHNS and CDR2 is SASEGT. V was shortened by 5 bases and J by 3 bases, with 10 bases between the two germline ends. DNA for the CDR3: TGTGCCAGCAGTCCACTATTTGAAGAGACCCAGTACTTC. The encoded protein is CASSPLFEETQYF.